This T cell receptor beta chain was recovered during a study of blood T cell repertoires in COVID-19 (dated by TCRdb to about 2020). Regarding the complete study: Samples covering the acute and convalescent phases of COVID-19 were provided by collaborators in the United States, Italy and Spain. The material from the prospective study consisted of cDNA or gDNA derived from T cells, B-cell-depleted T cells, or PBMCs. Deeply sampled blood TCRbeta repertoires from subjects exposed to, actively infected with, or recovered from COVID-19 were included in the dataset. The repertoires were made available in a free public database intended to serve as a resource for research on the immune response to SARS-CoV-2. Samples came from the ongoing ImmuneRACE study (first 160 participants) plus 1,254 subjects from 6 global collaborators. Sample metadata almost always included a de-identified subject ID, COVID-19 status, age in years and sex. Where available, HLA class I and class II types were obtained from metadata supplied by the sample provider rather than from assay-based typing.

Study-wide conclusions, independent of this receptor: The amount of clinical and demographic metadata varied by source and participant and was provided uncurated.

As to this clone: It lacks a known antigen. No much larger clonotype is one base removed from it; base qualities were not supplied.

Enrolling through a virtual design, the prospective study's participants ranged in age from roughly 18 to 89 years and lived across roughly 23 United States geographic areas. In the prospective study, cohorts were assigned on the basis of participant-reported clinical history obtained from a screening survey and a study questionnaire. For ImmuneRACE Cohort 3, a participant was defined as recovered based on two consecutive negative NP/OP PCR tests, clearance by a healthcare professional, or resolution of symptoms. Each participant in the prospective study had whole blood, serum and a nasopharyngeal or oropharyngeal swab collected by mobile phlebotomists. Prospective study participants could optionally give additional blood draws and questionnaires over an approximately 2-month period. Prospective study blood samples were shipped either frozen or at room temperature before DNA extraction. Relative to germline, V is missing 5 bases and J is missing 3 bases, with 8 bases of the junction outside any gene match. The germline V gene sets CDR1 to SGHVS and CDR2 to FNYEAQ. The CDR3 measures 16 amino acids from cysteine to phenylalanine. This entry keeps only the CDR3 DNA: 48 bases, framed from base 1.

The immunoSEQ Assay, a bias-controlled multiplex PCR, was used to amplify TCRbeta CDR3 regions from genomic DNA. The published analysis was carried out like this. The number of nucleated cells in each sample was estimated by amplification of reference gene primers within the assay. To quantify the absolute abundance of each unique TCRbeta CDR3 rearrangement, sequence reads were collapsed and filtered. For each sample, productive Simpson clonality was calculated as the square root of Simpson's diversity index across productive rearrangements. Drawn from immuneACCESS, this table holds only the in-frame rearrangements with V and J called that TCRdb kept. Clones are partly lost; checked studies trace under half to an unresolved V gene and leave the rest unexplained. The V and J calls and clone size were taken over from that table, and D and trimming were inferred from the DNA. The sample table holds over 150,000 clones, of which about 86% were seen once. Of the sample, 7.3% is held by the ten largest clones.

The clonotype was recovered from a man aged 50 to 60 who had recovered from COVID-19. The chain was built from TRBV7-6 and TRBJ2-7; TRBD2 fits 12 bases in the junction. Specimen: PBMCs or T cells enriched from blood (not recorded which). The CDR3 region reads CASSPRTSGEFYEQYF. At the DNA level, the sequence is TGTGCCAGCAGCCCGCGGACTAGCGGGGAATTCTACGAGCAGTACTTC.